This section outlines one T cell receptor beta chain sequence together with its context. The record originates from a study of blood T cell repertoires in COVID-19. As for the study in general: Samples of COVID-19 (acute and convalescent) were obtained from the United States, Italy and Spain. Sources were T cells, B-cell-depleted T cells, or PBMCs; the material itself was cDNA or gDNA.

Under the authors' procedure: Reference gene primer amplification gave estimated nucleated cell counts. The data were produced by immunoSEQ multiplex PCR, yet TCRdb's version contains in-frame clones alone and is incomplete. That table is the source of V, J and clone size, and D and trimming were worked out from the DNA. Altogether 60,000 to 70,000 clones are present, around 85% being singletons, with the ten largest covering around 23%. CDR1 is SGHTA and CDR2 is FQGNSA in the germline V gene. CDR3 size: 13 residues. J was trimmed by 5 bases and V by 6 bases; bases with no gene match: 6. This chain links TRBV7-2 with TRBJ2-5; 7 bases agree with TRBD2. The sequencing input was peripheral blood. The receptor was isolated from a man aged 50 to 60 with acute or convalescent COVID-19. The DNA of the CDR3 is TGTGCCAGCAGTCGTCTGCGGGGGGAGACCCAGTACTTC. It encodes CASSRLRGETQYF.